These T cell receptor beta chains were read from a single sample in a study of a mutant IDH1 vaccine in newly diagnosed glioma. The antigens of these receptors remain unknown. Assay: immunoSEQ multiplex PCR; the TCRdb copy retains only in-frame clones and omits some. The data show tens of thousands of clones, 70% to 90% seen once. Material: PBMCs, obtained from a glioma patient whose treatment included an IDH1 peptide vaccine. The source of these receptors is a man aged 25 to 40 with glioma. Both conserved end residues are part of each CDR3. A D gene is named only where the DNA matches it firmly. For some rows the clone size is stated as once, few or many, or as a class when expanded; others skip it.

D gene	V gene	clone size	J gene	CDR3 DNA	CDR3 protein
TRBD1	TRBV25-1	NA	TRBJ2-5	TGTGCCAGCAGTGAAAAGGGACAGGGATGGAAAGAGACCCAGTACTTC	CASSEKGQGWKETQYF
NA	TRBV4-2	once	TRBJ2-5	TGTGCCAGCAGCCAAGATCCGTGGAATGAAGAGACCCAGTACTTC	CASSQDPWNEETQYF
TRBD1	TRBV6-1	NA	TRBJ1-4	TGTGCCAGCAGTGGTTGGGCAGGGGGCTCAACTAATGAAAAACTGTTTTTT	CASSGWAGGSTNEKLFF
NA	TRBV7-6	NA	TRBJ2-1	TGTGCCAGCAGCTTAGTAGGGGATGAGCAGTTCTTC	CASSLVGDEQFF
TRBD1	TRBV2	few	TRBJ1-1	TGTGCCAGCAGGAGGGGGCAGCCGACCATGAACACTGAAGCTTTCTTT	CASRRGQPTMNTEAFF
NA	TRBV4-1	NA	TRBJ1-2	TGCGCCAGCAGCCATGGGGGCCCCTATGGCTACACCTTC	CASSHGGPYGYTF
TRBD1	TRBV5-4	NA	TRBJ1-1	TGTGCCAGCAGCCAACAGGGGGCGGGGAACACTGAAGCTTTCTTT	CASSQQGAGNTEAFF
NA	TRBV10-3	few	TRBJ2-7	TGTGCCATCAGTGAGGCAGGGAAGTCCTACGAGCAGTACTTC	CAISEAGKSYEQYF
NA	TRBV28	NA	TRBJ1-1	TGTGCCAGCAGTCTTCCAGGGATAGGGACTGAAGCTTTCTTT	CASSLPGIGTEAFF
TRBD1	TRBV11-2	NA	TRBJ2-7	TGTGCCAGCAGCTTTTTACAGGGGGCCAGCGAGCAGTACTTC	CASSFLQGASEQYF
NA	TRBV2	NA	TRBJ2-7	TGTGCCAGCAGTAACCAAGGGTACACATCCTACGAGCAGTACTTC	CASSNQGYTSYEQYF
NA	TRBV28	NA	TRBJ2-3	TGTGCCAGCAGGACAGGCACAGATACGCAGTATTTT	CASRTGTDTQYF
TRBD2	TRBV27	few	TRBJ2-7	TGTGCCAGCAGTACGACGACTAGCGGGGGGACCCGAGGCGAGCAGTACTTC	CASSTTTSGGTRGEQYF
TRBD2	TRBV15	NA	TRBJ2-5	TGTGCCACCAGCATCTCCTCGGGGGGACAAGAGACCCAGTACTTC	CATSISSGGQETQYF
TRBD1	TRBV19	NA	TRBJ1-4	TGTGCCAGTAGGGACAGGTATAATGAAAAACTGTTTTTT	CASRDRYNEKLFF
NA	TRBV6-5	NA	TRBJ2-3	TGTGCCAGCAGTTACAGGACGCGGGCAGATACGCAGTATTTT	CASSYRTRADTQYF
NA	TRBV6-6	NA	TRBJ1-2	TGTGCCAGCAGTTATGAGGACGCCACTAACTATGGCTACACCTTC	CASSYEDATNYGYTF
NA	TRBV7-9	few	TRBJ1-2	NA	CASSFLWDRVYGYTF
NA	TRBV7-9	NA	TRBJ2-7	TGTGCCAGCAGCTTCTTCCCCCACAGGTCTTACGAGCAGTACTTC	CASSFFPHRSYEQYF
NA	TRBV21-1	NA	TRBJ1-6	TGTGCCAGCAGCAAATACGGGGCAGGGGGCTGGAATTCACCCCTCCACTTT	CASSKYGAGGWNSPLHF
NA	TRBV7-6	NA	TRBJ2-7	TGTGCCAGCAGCCCGATCCGGGGATACGAGCAGTACTTC	CASSPIRGYEQYF
NA	TRBV7-9	NA	TRBJ2-5	TGTGCCAGCAGCTTATGGGGGTCAGAGACCCAGTACTTC	CASSLWGSETQYF
TRBD2	TRBV6-6	NA	TRBJ2-7	TGTGCCAGCAGTTCCTCGGGGAGCGGGGGTTACGAGCAGTACTTC	CASSSSGSGGYEQYF
NA	TRBV5-6	NA	TRBJ1-1	TGTGCCAGCTCACTTAGCGGACAGAAAAACACTGAAGCTTTCTTT	CASSLSGQKNTEAFF
NA	TRBV19	NA	TRBJ1-1	TGTGCCAGTAGTATTGCCAGGGAGGCTTTCTTT	CASSIAREAFF
NA	TRBV7-8	NA	TRBJ1-1	TGTGCCAGCAGCTTAGTTGCCGGGAACACTGAAGCTTTCTTT	CASSLVAGNTEAFF
NA	TRBV5-1	once	TRBJ1-2	TGCGCCAGCAGCTTGGAGGGCAGGGTGAACTATGGCTACACCTTC	CASSLEGRVNYGYTF
NA	TRBV7-8	NA	TRBJ1-2	TGTGCCAGCAGCTTATATGACAGGTCGGGTGCCTATGGCTACACCTTC	CASSLYDRSGAYGYTF
NA	TRBV7-9	few	TRBJ1-1	TGTGCCAGCAGCTTAGTAATGATCACAGAGGCCCCGAACACTGAAGCTTTCTTT	CASSLVMITEAPNTEAFF
TRBD2	TRBV7-9	NA	TRBJ2-3	TGTGCCAGCAGCTCGAAAGCGGGGTATAGCACAGATACGCAGTATTTT	CASSSKAGYSTDTQYF
NA	TRBV12-1	NA	TRBJ2-3	TGTGCCAGCAGCCCGACAGGTCCTAGCACAGATACGCAGTATTTT	CASSPTGPSTDTQYF
NA	TRBV14	NA	TRBJ2-7	TGTGCCAGCAGCCAACAGAAGACACTCGAGCAGTACTTC	CASSQQKTLEQYF
NA	TRBV6-7	once	TRBJ1-4	TGTGCCAGCAGTTACGGTCCAGGGCGAACTAATGAAAAACTGTTTTTT	CASSYGPGRTNEKLFF
NA	TRBV18	NA	TRBJ2-3	TGTGCCAGCTCAGCCGCTTATGCTACAGGGCTGGATACGCAGTATTTT	CASSAAYATGLDTQYF
NA	TRBV9	NA	TRBJ2-3	TGTGCCAGCAGCTTCCAAAGTGGGGGGCCCACAGATACGCAGTATTTT	CASSFQSGGPTDTQYF
NA	TRBV18	NA	TRBJ1-6	TGTGCCAGCTCACCTGGATACACAGCACCCCTCCACTTT	CASSPGYTAPLHF
NA	TRBV6-1	NA	TRBJ1-2	TGTGCCAGCAGTGAAGGTTCGACTAACTATGGCTACACCTTC	CASSEGSTNYGYTF
TRBD1	TRBV6-1	NA	TRBJ1-2	TGTGCCAGCAACGGACAGGGGACTAACTATGGCTACACCTTC	CASNGQGTNYGYTF
NA	TRBV5-6	once	TRBJ2-5	TGTGCCAGCTACCGGGGGTCGCTGGGGGGAAGAGAGACCCAGTACTTC	CASYRGSLGGRETQYF
TRBD1	TRBV27	NA	TRBJ1-6	TGTGCCAGCAGTCCCGGGACAGGGGGCATGTTCTCCCTCCACTTT	CASSPGTGGMFSLHF
NA	TRBV13	once	TRBJ1-3	TGTGCCAGCAGCCCATCCGACCGAGGAAACACCATATATTTT	CASSPSDRGNTIYF
NA	TRBV14	NA	TRBJ1-1	TGTGCCAGCAGCCAAGATACGAACACTGAAGCTTTCTTT	CASSQDTNTEAFF
TRBD2	TRBV27	NA	TRBJ2-3	TGTGCCAGCAGTTTACTCCTCCCAGCGGGATTCACAGATACGCAGTATTTT	CASSLLLPAGFTDTQYF
TRBD2	TRBV2	NA	TRBJ2-1	TGTGCCAGCAGTCTGCGACTAGCCCATGAGCAGTTCTTC	CASSLRLAHEQFF
NA	TRBV6-1	NA	TRBJ1-4	TGTGCCAGCAGCCTTAATGAAAAACTGTTTTTT	CASSLNEKLFF
NA	TRBV4-1	NA	TRBJ2-7	TGCGCCAGCAGCCAAGATGAACAGGGTAACTACGAGCAGTACTTC	CASSQDEQGNYEQYF
NA	TRBV11-3	NA	TRBJ1-6	TGTGCCAGCAGCTTAGACGTATGGGCAGCCTCACCCCTCCACTTT	CASSLDVWAASPLHF
NA	TRBV2	few	TRBJ1-2	TGTGCCAGCACTCAGACCGGGACAATGACTGGCTACACCTTC	CASTQTGTMTGYTF
TRBD2	TRBV11-3	NA	TRBJ2-1	TGTGCCAGCAGCTTTGGTCCAGCGGGGGAGCAGTTCTTC	CASSFGPAGEQFF
NA	TRBV11-1	NA	TRBJ2-7	TGTGCCAGCAGCGCCACCCTCGACCGGGACTCCTACTTC	CASSATLDRDSYF
NA	TRBV4-1	NA	TRBJ2-1	TGCGCCAGCAGCCATGGGGTGGGGGCCTACAATGAGCAGTTCTTC	CASSHGVGAYNEQFF
TRBD1	TRBV5-1	NA	TRBJ1-2	TGCGCCAGCAGCTCTACCCTGGACAGGGGCTTGTTCTATGGCTACACCTTC	CASSSTLDRGLFYGYTF
TRBD1	TRBV7-6	NA	TRBJ2-5	TGTGCCAGCAGCTTCGGACAGGGACAGACCCAGTACTTC	CASSFGQGQTQYF